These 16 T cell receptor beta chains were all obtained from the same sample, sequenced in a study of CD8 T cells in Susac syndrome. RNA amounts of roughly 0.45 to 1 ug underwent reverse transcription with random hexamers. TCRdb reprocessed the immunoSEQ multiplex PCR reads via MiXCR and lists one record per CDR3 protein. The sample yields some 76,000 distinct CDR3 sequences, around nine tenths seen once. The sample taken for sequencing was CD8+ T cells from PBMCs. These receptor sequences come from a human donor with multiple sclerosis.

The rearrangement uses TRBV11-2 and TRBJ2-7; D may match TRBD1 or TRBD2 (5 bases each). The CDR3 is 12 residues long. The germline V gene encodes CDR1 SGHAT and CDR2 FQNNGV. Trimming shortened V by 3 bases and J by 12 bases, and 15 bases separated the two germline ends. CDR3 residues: CASSFGAIERYF. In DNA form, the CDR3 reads TGTGCCAGCAGCTTCGGGGCTATTGAACGGTACTTC.

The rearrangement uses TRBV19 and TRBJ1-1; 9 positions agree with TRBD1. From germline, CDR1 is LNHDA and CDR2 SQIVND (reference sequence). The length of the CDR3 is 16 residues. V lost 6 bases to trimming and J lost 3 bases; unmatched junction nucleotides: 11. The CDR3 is CASRDIRDRADTEAFF. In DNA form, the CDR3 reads TGTGCCAGTAGAGACATCCGGGACAGGGCGGACACTGAAGCTTTCTTT.

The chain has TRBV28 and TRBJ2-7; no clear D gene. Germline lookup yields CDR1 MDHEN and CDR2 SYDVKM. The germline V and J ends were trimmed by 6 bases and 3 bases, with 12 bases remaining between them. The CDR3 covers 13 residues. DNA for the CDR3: TGTGCCAGCAGGCGAGAATGGGGCTACGAGCAGTACTTC. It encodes CASRREWGYEQYF.

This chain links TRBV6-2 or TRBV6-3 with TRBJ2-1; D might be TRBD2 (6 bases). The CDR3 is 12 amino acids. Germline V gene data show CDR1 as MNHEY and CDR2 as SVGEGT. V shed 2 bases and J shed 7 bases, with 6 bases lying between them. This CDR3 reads CASSYGGNEQFF. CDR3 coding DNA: TGTGCCAGCAGTTACGGGGGGAATGAGCAGTTCTTC.

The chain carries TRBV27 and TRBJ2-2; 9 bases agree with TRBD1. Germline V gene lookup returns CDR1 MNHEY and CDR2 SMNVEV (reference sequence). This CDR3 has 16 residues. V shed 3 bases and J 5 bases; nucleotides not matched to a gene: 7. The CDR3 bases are TGTGCCAGCAGTTTGTCGGGACAGGGACCTACCGGGGAGCTGTTTTTT. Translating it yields CASSLSGQGPTGELFF.

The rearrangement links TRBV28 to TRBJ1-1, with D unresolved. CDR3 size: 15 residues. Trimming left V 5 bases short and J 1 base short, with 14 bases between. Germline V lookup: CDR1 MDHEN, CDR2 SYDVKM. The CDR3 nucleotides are TGTGCCAGCAGTCCCCACCTTCAAAAGAACACTGAAGCTTTCTTT. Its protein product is CASSPHLQKNTEAFF.

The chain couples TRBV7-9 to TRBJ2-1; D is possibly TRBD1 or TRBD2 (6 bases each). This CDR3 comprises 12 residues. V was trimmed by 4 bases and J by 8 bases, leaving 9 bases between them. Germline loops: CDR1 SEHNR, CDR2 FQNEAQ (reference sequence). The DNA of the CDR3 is TGTGCCAGCAGCTACGGGGGCTATGAGCAGTTCTTC. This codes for CASSYGGYEQFF.

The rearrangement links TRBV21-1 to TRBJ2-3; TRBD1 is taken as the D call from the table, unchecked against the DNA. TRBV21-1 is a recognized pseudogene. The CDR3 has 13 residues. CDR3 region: CASYYRGRDTQYF. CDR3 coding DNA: TGTGCCAGCTATTACAGGGGGCGAGATACGCAGTATTTT.

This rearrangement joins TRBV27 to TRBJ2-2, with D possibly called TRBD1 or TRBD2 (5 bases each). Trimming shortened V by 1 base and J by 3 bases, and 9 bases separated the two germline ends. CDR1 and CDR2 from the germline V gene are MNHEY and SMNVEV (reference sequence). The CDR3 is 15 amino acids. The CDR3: CASSLYGGHTGELFF. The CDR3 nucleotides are TGTGCCAGCAGTTTATATGGGGGACACACCGGGGAGCTGTTTTTT.

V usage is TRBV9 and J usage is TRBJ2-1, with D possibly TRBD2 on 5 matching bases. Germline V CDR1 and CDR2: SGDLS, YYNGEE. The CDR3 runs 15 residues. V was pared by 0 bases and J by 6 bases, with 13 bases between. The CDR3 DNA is TGTGCCAGCAGCGTAGAGCGAGGGCCTGGCAATGAGCAGTTCTTC. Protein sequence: CASSVERGPGNEQFF.

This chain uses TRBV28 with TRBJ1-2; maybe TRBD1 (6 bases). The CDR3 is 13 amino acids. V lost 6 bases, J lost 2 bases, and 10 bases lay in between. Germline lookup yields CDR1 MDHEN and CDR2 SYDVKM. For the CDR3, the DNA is TGTGCCAGCAGGCTTCAGGGGAACTATGGCTACACCTTC. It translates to CASRLQGNYGYTF.

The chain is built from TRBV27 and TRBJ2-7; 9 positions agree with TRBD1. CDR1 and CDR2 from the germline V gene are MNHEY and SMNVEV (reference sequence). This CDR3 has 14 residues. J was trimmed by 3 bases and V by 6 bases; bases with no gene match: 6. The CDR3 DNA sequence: TGTGCCAGCAGCGACTTGGGACAGGGCTACGAGCAGTACTTC. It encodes CASSDLGQGYEQYF.

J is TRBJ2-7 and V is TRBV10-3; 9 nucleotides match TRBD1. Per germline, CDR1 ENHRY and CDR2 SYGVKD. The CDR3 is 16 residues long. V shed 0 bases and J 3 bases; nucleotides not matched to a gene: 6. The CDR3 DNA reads TGTGCCATCAGTGAGTCAAGGACAGGGGTGGGCTACGAGCAGTACTTC. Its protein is CAISESRTGVGYEQYF.

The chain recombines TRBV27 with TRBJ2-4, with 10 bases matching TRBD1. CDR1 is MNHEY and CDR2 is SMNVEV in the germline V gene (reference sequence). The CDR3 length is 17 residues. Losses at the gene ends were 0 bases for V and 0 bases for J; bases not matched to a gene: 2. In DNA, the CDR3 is TGTGCCAGCAGTTTATCGGGGGACAGGGGAGCCAAAAACATTCAGTACTTC. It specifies CASSLSGDRGAKNIQYF.

Written as DNA, the CDR3 is TGTGCCACAGAGACCAGGCTCTATGGCTACACCTTC. Amino acid sequence: CATETRLYGYTF. This chain joins TRBV6-2 or TRBV6-3 and TRBJ1-2; D is unresolved. From germline, CDR1 is MNHEY and CDR2 SVGEGT. The CDR3 loop spans 12 amino acids. Trimming took 10 bases from V and 4 from J, leaving 13 bases between them.

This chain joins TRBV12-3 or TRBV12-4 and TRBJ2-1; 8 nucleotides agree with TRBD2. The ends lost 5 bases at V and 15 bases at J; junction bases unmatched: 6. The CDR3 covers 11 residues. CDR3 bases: TGTGCCAGCAGTCCCGGGACTAGGTGGTTCTTC. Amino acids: CASSPGTRWFF.